This T cell receptor beta chain appears in the sequencing data of a study of Ad26.COV2.S vaccination and SARS-CoV-2 variants. Treatment meaning: roughly 18 received Ad26.COV2.S at low or high dose, single or two shots; several received placebo; per-sample allocation not given. Sampling was done on day 63 after the first vaccine or placebo injection. This clone was detected once. The CDR3 has 13 amino acids. V lost 6 bases to trimming and J lost 6 bases, with 14 bases between them. TCRdb's table, derived via immunoSEQ multiplex PCR, lists solely in-frame clones and lacks some. Of about half a million clones listed, roughly nine tenths are singletons.

The rearrangement uses TRBV12-3 or TRBV12-4 and TRBJ1-1; D is ambiguous. This receptor was identified in a person aged 18-60 years who received the Ad26.COV2.S COVID-19 vaccine or a placebo. The input for sequencing was peripheral blood, taken in a trial of Ad26.COV2.S vaccine versus placebo. This CDR3 reads CASSSTDVAEAFF. The CDR3 DNA reads TGTGCCAGCAGCTCCACCGACGTCGCTGAAGCTTTCTTT.